This TCR beta chain comes out of a study of T cell repertoires in cytomegalovirus infection. On the study more broadly: Public TCR beta signatures were indicative of both CMV infection and a matching HLA type.

TCRdb analysed the reads with MiXCR anew, one entry per CDR3 protein. The data contain 54,000 or so distinct CDR3 sequences, about 33% of them singletons. Study outcomes and limitations: HLA-C-restricted CMV-specific TCR beta clonotypes prevailed in the ex vivo response.

On this clonotype itself: Its antigen is unknown.

The sequence derives from a human donor in good health (CMV status not recorded). Some clones in this sample may be carry-over from other donors' samples. Sequenced: PBMCs, sequenced either directly or after in vitro stimulation (not recorded which).

The CDR3 sequence is CASSPGAGVEGETQYF. The DNA for the CDR3 is TGTGCCAGCAGCCCTGGGGCGGGGGTGGAAGGAGAGACCCAGTACTTC. This rearrangement joins TRBV7-2 to TRBJ2-5; TRBD2 matches 7 bases. Germline CDR1 SGHTA, CDR2 FQGNSA. This CDR3 comprises 16 residues. The V gene end was trimmed by 5 bases and the J gene end by 4 bases; junction bases not matched to a gene: 13.